This entry lists 2 T cell receptor beta chains sequenced from one sample in a study of T cell responses to AZD1222 COVID-19 vaccine. Clones were sequenced by immunoSEQ multiplex PCR, and TCRdb holds only the in-frame ones, with some missing. The table has more than 120,000 clones, 88% seen once. This specimen consisted of peripheral blood, obtained 28 days after the second dose of the MenACWY control vaccine. The receptors were sampled from an adult who received the MenACWY meningococcal vaccine as a control.

This clone was recorded only once. The CDR3 here is CATSDRKTNYGYTF. CDR3 nucleotide sequence: TGTGCCACCAGTGATCGGAAGACTAACTATGGCTACACCTTC. This sequence joins TRBV24-1 and TRBJ1-2; no firm D call. The V end was cut by 3 bases, the J end by 0 bases, with 7 bases between. Germline V lookup: CDR1 KGHDR, CDR2 SFDVKD. CDR3 length equals 14 residues.

The CDR3 loop reads CATGPRETQYF. The CDR3, as DNA: TGTGCCACGGGCCCCCGAGAGACCCAGTACTTC. V usage is TRBV2 and J usage is TRBJ2-5; D gene ambiguous. Trimming pared 10 bases from V and 4 bases from J, leaving 10 bases between. CDR1 and CDR2 from the germline V gene are SNHLY and FYNNEI. This CDR3 comprises 11 residues.